The T cell receptor (beta chain) described here comes from a study of T cells after posttransplantation cyclophosphamide. Study-level results: Recipient CMV seropositivity and CMV reactivation strongly tracked TRB clonality. Donor-recipient repertoire similarity was low at 1-2 months, rising over year one. Skin or GI-infiltrating T cells shared few TRB sequences with blood.

This CDR3 region has 12 residues. From germline, CDR1 is MNHNS and CDR2 SASEGT. V was pared by 8 bases and J by 5 bases, with 10 bases between. Controls had myeloablative marrow grafts with methotrexate and calcineurin inhibitor, sampled at 1 year. Worth noting for this clone: Its specificity is not known.

The table came from immunoSEQ multiplex PCR; TCRdb's copy has only in-frame clones and leaves some out. The table lists about 21,000 clones, 80% to 90% of them singletons. This sequence joins TRBV6-1 and TRBJ1-5, with D tentatively TRBD1 (5 bases). The sequencing here drew on PBMCs, taken around 350 days after allogeneic stem cell transplant with calcineurin inhibitor and methotrexate. The clonotype was recovered from a female patient younger than 45 who received an allogeneic stem cell transplant from an unrelated donor, was CMV-positive, and had acute and chronic GVHD. T cells may partly derive from the graft donor. The CDR3 coding sequence is TGTGCCAGCCGCGACAGTCATCAGCCCCAGCATTTT. Protein sequence: CASRDSHQPQHF.